These 27 T cell receptor beta chains came from one sample sequenced in a study of early stage breast cancer tumors. The assay was immunoSEQ multiplex PCR, and TCRdb's table has in-frame clones only and misses some. The table has under 45,000 clones, roughly 70% seen once. Sequenced input: blood. These receptors were obtained from a person between 60 and 69 years old with breast cancer.

This clone occurred a few times. This sequence joins TRBV7-9 and TRBJ1-1, with D perhaps TRBD1 (5 bases). Germline V lookup: CDR1 SEHNR, CDR2 FQNEAQ (reference sequence). This CDR3 spans 13 amino acids. V was trimmed by 5 bases and J by 4 bases, leaving 11 bases between them. CDR3 region: CASSAPGITEAFF. As DNA, the CDR3 is TGTGCCAGCAGCGCCCCAGGGATCACTGAAGCTTTCTTT.

This clone was recorded a few times. The chain has TRBV19 and TRBJ1-1; D call uncertain. In germline, CDR1 is LNHDA, CDR2 SQIVND (reference sequence). The V gene lost 2 bases and the J gene lost 1 base, with 8 bases spanning the gap. This CDR3 has 14 amino acids. This CDR3 reads CASSISSANTEAFF. The DNA for the CDR3 is TGTGCCAGTAGTATATCGTCAGCGAACACTGAAGCTTTCTTT.

In its sample, this clone was seen a few times. In the same sample, other DNA sequences code for this CDR3. V usage is TRBV7-9 and J usage is TRBJ2-7; D uncertain. The CDR3 covers 12 residues. Germline V CDR1 and CDR2: SEHNR, FQNEAQ (reference sequence). V was pared by 1 base and J by 1 base, with 2 bases between. CDR3 loop: CASSLGSYEQYF. DNA for the CDR3: TGTGCCAGCAGCTTAGGTTCCTACGAGCAGTACTTC.

V and J are TRBV7-9 and TRBJ2-1; TRBD1 aligns across 9 bases. The CDR3 spans 16 residues. CDR1 and CDR2 from the germline V gene are SEHNR and FQNEAQ (reference sequence). Losses at the gene ends were 6 bases for V and 4 bases for J; bases not matched to a gene: 10. The CDR3 DNA is TGTGCCAGCAGGCCCGACAGGGGGGGGCTATACAATGAGCAGTTCTTC. Translation: CASRPDRGGLYNEQFF.

V usage is TRBV6-1 and J usage is TRBJ1-1; D uncertain. Trimming left V 3 bases short and J 6 bases short, with 14 bases between. CDR1 is MNHNS and CDR2 is SASEGT in the germline V gene. The CDR3 consists of 14 residues. The CDR3: CASSDGPTRSEAFF. The CDR3 DNA sequence: TGTGCCAGCAGTGATGGCCCAACAAGATCTGAAGCTTTCTTT.

This rearrangement joins TRBV23-1 to TRBJ2-7; TRBD1 is a possible D gene (5 bases). TRBV23-1 is an ORF, with its function uncertain. V was pared by 1 base and J by 2 bases, with 12 bases between. The CDR3 spans 15 residues. CDR3 protein: CASSQFYGAAYEQYF. The DNA for the CDR3 is TGCGCCAGCAGTCAATTCTATGGGGCAGCCTACGAGCAGTACTTC.

The V gene is TRBV30, the J gene TRBJ1-5; 7 positions agree with TRBD1. Trimming cost V 0 bases and J 5 bases; bases outside gene matches: 7. The CDR3 sequence is 15 residues long. CDR1 GTSNPN and CDR2 SVGIG come from the germline V gene (reference sequence). The CDR3 DNA is TGTGCCTGGAGTGTAAAGGGGACAGTTCATCAGCCCCAGCATTTT. This translates into CAWSVKGTVHQPQHF. The full variable domain, in which reference TRBV30 and TRBJ1-5 provide the parts outside the CDR3, is SQTIHQWPATLVQPVGSPLSLECTVEGTSNPNLYWYRQAAGRGLQLLFYSVGIGQISSEVPQNLSASRPQDRQFILSSKKLLLSDSGFYLCAWSVKGTVHQPQHFGDGTRLSIL.

V gene TRBV7-9 combines with J gene TRBJ1-2; D is perhaps TRBD1 (5 bases). Trimming took 5 bases from V and 4 from J, leaving 17 bases between them. This CDR3 spans 15 amino acids. CDR1 and CDR2 from the germline V gene are SEHNR and FQNEAQ (reference sequence). Written as DNA, the CDR3 is TGTGCCAGCAGCCCACCGGGACGGATTATCTATGGCTACACCTTC. As protein: CASSPPGRIIYGYTF.

This clone was detected only once. The V call is TRBV6-1, the J call TRBJ1-1; no reliable D call. V dropped 7 bases and J dropped 1 base, with 7 bases sitting between them. The germline V gene encodes CDR1 MNHNS and CDR2 SASEGT. The CDR3 consists of 12 residues. The CDR3 sequence is CASIRGNTEAFF. DNA for the CDR3: TGTGCCAGCATTCGGGGGAACACTGAAGCTTTCTTT.

The chain combines TRBV4-1 with TRBJ2-1, with no clear D. The CDR3 extends over 13 amino acids. V lost 4 bases, J lost 9 bases, and 13 bases lay in between. Looked up from germline, CDR1 is MGHRA and CDR2 is YSYEKL. The CDR3 nucleotides read TGCGCCAGCAGCCGTCAAGGGTGGGGTGAGCAGTTCTTC. Its translation: CASSRQGWGEQFF.

The CDR3 coding sequence is TGTGCCAGCAGTCCCCGGGGACAGTATAGCAATCAGCCCCAGCATTTT. Amino acids: CASSPRGQYSNQPQHF. This chain links TRBV5-8 with TRBJ1-5, with 7 bases lining up with TRBD1. V lost 5 bases and J lost 0; bases outside the gene matches: 8. The germline gives CDR1 SGHTS, CDR2 YDEGEE. The CDR3 is 16 amino acids.

The V call is TRBV6-5, the J call TRBJ2-3; D ambiguous. The CDR3 is made up of 16 amino acids. Between the trimmed V and J ends, which lost 4 bases and 1 base, there was a span of 15 bases. Germline V gene data show CDR1 as MNHEY and CDR2 as SVGAGI. The CDR3, as DNA: TGTGCCAGCAGTTCCCCCAGGAGATTGGGCACAGATACGCAGTATTTT. Its protein is CASSSPRRLGTDTQYF.

The V and J genes are TRBV4-1 and TRBJ2-7; D is perhaps TRBD2 (5 bases). Germline-derived CDR1 and CDR2 are MGHRA and YSYEKL. This CDR3 spans 15 amino acids. Trimming cost V 1 base and J 3 bases, with 13 bases left between them. DNA of the CDR3: TGCGCCAGCAGCCAAGTAGGCCTAGCCCACTACGAGCAGTACTTC. Translation: CASSQVGLAHYEQYF.

V is TRBV5-6 and J is TRBJ1-6; D ambiguous. Germline V lookup: CDR1 SGHDT, CDR2 YYEEEE. The length of the CDR3 is 16 residues. V gave up 1 base and J gave up 10 bases, with 18 bases separating them. CDR3 sequence: CASSLKARPMGSPLHF. CDR3 bases: TGTGCCAGCAGCTTGAAGGCCAGACCCATGGGGTCACCCCTCCACTTT.

The rearrangement links TRBV19 to TRBJ2-1; 9 bases agree with TRBD2. CDR1 is LNHDA and CDR2 is SQIVND in the germline V gene (reference sequence). The CDR3 contains 17 residues. V lost 2 bases, J lost 9 bases, and 14 bases stayed unmatched. CDR3 coding DNA: TGTGCCAGTAGTATAAGCTCCGGGGCGGGAGGGCTAAGTGAGCAGTTCTTC. As protein: CASSISSGAGGLSEQFF.

This chain uses TRBV11-2 with TRBJ2-5, with a weak D call TRBD2 (7 bases). Germline loops: CDR1 SGHAT, CDR2 FQNNGV. CDR3 length equals 15 residues. Trimming stripped 1 base from V and 4 bases from J, with 13 bases between. The CDR3 sequence is CASSLVGGGGETQYF. Written as DNA, the CDR3 is TGTGCCAGCAGCTTAGTTGGGGGAGGGGGAGAGACCCAGTACTTC.

This clone was seen more than once but under ten times. The V gene is TRBV27, the J gene TRBJ2-7, with TRBD2 matching over 9 bases. The CDR3 is 15 residues long. Germline V gene data show CDR1 as MNHEY and CDR2 as SMNVEV (reference sequence). Losses at the gene ends were 5 bases for V and 3 bases for J; bases not matched to a gene: 8. Here the CDR3 DNA reads TGTGCCAGCAGTCCACGACTAGCGGACAGCTACGAGCAGTACTTC. It translates to CASSPRLADSYEQYF.

The V and J genes are TRBV28 and TRBJ1-1; D is perhaps TRBD1 (5 bases). The CDR3 runs 14 residues. Looked up from germline, CDR1 is MDHEN and CDR2 is SYDVKM. Trimming left V 6 bases short and J 1 base short, with 12 bases between. CDR3 sequence (DNA): TGTGCCAGCAGCACACAGGAATGGAACACTGAAGCTTTCTTT. It is translated as CASSTQEWNTEAFF.

The V and J genes are TRBV18 and TRBJ2-5; 7 bases line up with TRBD2. CDR3 size: 14 residues. J gave up 5 bases and V 0 bases, and 3 bases lay outside the gene matches. CDR1 is KGHSH, CDR2 LQKENI, per germline. CDR3 sequence reads: CASSPPIGRETQYF. The CDR3 nucleotides read TGTGCCAGCTCACCACCGATCGGGAGGGAGACCCAGTACTTC.

The chain employs TRBV28 and TRBJ1-2, with D unresolved. Germline V gene data show CDR1 as MDHEN and CDR2 as SYDVKM. This CDR3 is 13 amino acids long. Trimming removed 2 bases from V and 8 bases from J, with 12 bases in between. The CDR3 DNA is TGTGCCAGCAGTTTAACTAGGGTTTGGGGCTACACCTTC. This codes for CASSLTRVWGYTF.

The chain uses TRBV6-5 and TRBJ2-6; 7 bases match TRBD1. Germline lookup yields CDR1 MNHEY and CDR2 SVGAGI. The J segment lost 2 bases and the V segment lost 6 bases, leaving 4 bases of the junction unmatched. The CDR3 spans 15 residues. DNA of the CDR3: TGTGCCAGCAGCCAAGGGGGCGCTGGGGCCAACGTCCTGACTTTC. Residues: CASSQGGAGANVLTF.

The V call is TRBV9, the J call TRBJ1-1; 7 bases fit TRBD1. Germline trimming cut 3 bases from V and 3 bases from J; bases unmatched to any gene: 8. CDR3 length: 15 residues. Germline V gene data show CDR1 as SGDLS and CDR2 as YYNGEE. The CDR3 DNA reads TGTGCCAGCAGCGCGCCGGACAGGCAGGACACTGAAGCTTTCTTT. Residues: CASSAPDRQDTEAFF. Combining the CDR3 with reference TRBV9 and TRBJ1-1 gives the whole variable domain DSGVTQTPKHLITATGQRVTLRCSPRSGDLSVYWYQQSLDQGLQFLIQYYNGEERAKGNILERFSAQQFPDLHSELNLSSLELGDSALYFCASSAPDRQDTEAFFGQGTRLTVV.

This rearrangement joins TRBV19 to TRBJ2-3; 7 bases map to TRBD2. J lost 2 bases, V lost 3 bases, and 5 bases had no gene match. Germline V gene sequence: CDR1 LNHDA, CDR2 SQIVND (reference sequence). The CDR3 loop spans 15 amino acids. The CDR3 protein is CASSISGPPTDTQYF. The DNA of the CDR3 is TGTGCCAGTAGTATTAGCGGGCCCCCCACAGATACGCAGTATTTT.

The gene calls are TRBV6-6 and TRBJ2-7, with D unresolved. Trimming cost V 0 bases and J 0 bases, with 9 bases left between them. This CDR3 region has 15 residues. Germline V lookup: CDR1 MNHNY, CDR2 SVGAGI (reference sequence). This CDR3 reads CASSYSTGLSYEQYF. The CDR3 nucleotides are TGTGCCAGCAGTTACTCGACGGGCCTCTCCTACGAGCAGTACTTC.

This clone was counted once. This chain joins TRBV5-1 and TRBJ2-3; 7 bases are shared with TRBD1. This CDR3 has 16 amino acids. The germline gives CDR1 SGHRS, CDR2 YFSETQ. V was clipped by 0 bases and J by 4 bases; unmatched bases: 8. The chain's CDR3 is CASSLAPTGIPDTQYF. CDR3 DNA: TGCGCCAGCAGCTTGGCCCCGACAGGGATCCCAGATACGCAGTATTTT.

This clone was picked up a small number of times. Here the CDR3 DNA reads TGCGCCAGCAGCCCTAAGCGGGAGGAGGACGAGCAGTACTTC. Translation gives CASSPKREEDEQYF. V gene TRBV4-1 combines with J gene TRBJ2-7, with 9 bases aligning to TRBD2. Unmatched junction bases numbered 6, after V lost 4 bases and J lost 5 bases. CDR3 size: 14 residues. Germline V lookup: CDR1 MGHRA, CDR2 YSYEKL.

This chain joins TRBV4-1 and TRBJ2-7; 9 bases align to TRBD1. The germline V gene encodes CDR1 MGHRA and CDR2 YSYEKL. The CDR3 contains 16 residues. Trimming at V came to 5 bases and at J to 0 bases, leaving 8 bases not matched to a gene. The CDR3 DNA reads as TGCGCCAGCAGCTCGGCGGACAGGGGACACTCCTACGAGCAGTACTTC. This sequence encodes CASSSADRGHSYEQYF.